This T cell receptor beta chain was sequenced for a study of blood T cell repertoires in COVID-19 (dated by TCRdb to 2020 to 2021). Regarding the research as a whole: Samples from collaborators originated in the United States, Italy and Spain and spanned both the acute and convalescent phases of COVID-19. The prospective study material was composed of cDNA or gDNA derived from T cells, B-cell-depleted T cells, or PBMCs. Deeply sampled blood TCRbeta repertoires from subjects exposed to, actively infected with, or recovered from COVID-19 were included in the dataset. The repertoires were released in a freely available public database intended as a resource for research on the immune response to SARS-CoV-2. The samples were drawn from two sources: the first 160 participants of the ongoing ImmuneRACE study, and 1,000 to 1,500 subjects contributed by 6 global collaborators. A de-identified subject ID, COVID-19 status, age in years and sex were almost always included in the sample metadata. Where available, HLA class I and class II types were obtained from metadata supplied by the sample provider rather than from assay-based typing. Study-wide conclusions, independent of this receptor: The amount of clinical and demographic metadata varied by source and participant and was provided uncurated.

The CDR3 numbers 14 residues from cysteine through phenylalanine. Just the 42-base CDR3 DNA is kept, in frame starting at base 1. Trimming removed 8 bases from V and 6 bases from J; the gene matches leave 8 bases unexplained. The germline V gene supplies CDR1 SNHLY and CDR2 FYNNEI. On this clone itself: The specificity of this receptor is unknown. No base-level quality is on record; no much larger clone is a single base apart.

Participants in the prospective study were enrolled through a virtual design, were aged about 18 to 100 years, and lived in approximately 25 United States geographic areas. Cohort assignment in the prospective study relied on participant-reported clinical history from a screening survey and a study questionnaire. A participant counted as exposed if, within 2 weeks of entering the study, that participant had been in contact with someone who had a PCR-confirmed or clinician-diagnosed COVID-19 case. In the prospective study, mobile phlebotomists collected whole blood, serum and a nasopharyngeal or oropharyngeal swab from each participant. Additional blood draws and questionnaires over an approximately two-month period could optionally be provided by prospective study participants. Before DNA extraction, prospective study blood samples were shipped either frozen or at room temperature. TCRbeta CDR3 regions were amplified from genomic DNA using the immunoSEQ Assay, a bias-controlled multiplex PCR. As for the original processing: Nucleated cell counts per sample were estimated from amplification of reference gene primers within the assay. Sequence reads were collapsed and filtered to measure the absolute abundance of every unique TCRbeta CDR3 rearrangement. For each sample, productive Simpson clonality was calculated by taking the square root of Simpson's diversity index across productive rearrangements. In TCRdb, the immuneACCESS table is reduced to in-frame sequences with V and J assigned. These tables do not hold every clone; where another copy was compared, an unresolved V gene accounts for under half, and the others remain unexplained. The DNA gave D and trimming, while V, J and clone size come from that table. The sample table contains fewer than 250,000 clones; only one count was recorded for around four fifths of them. The biggest ten clones account for roughly 5% of the sample.

The chain is encoded by TRBV2 joined to TRBJ1-5, and TRBD1 matches 9 of the central bases. Material: PBMCs or T cells enriched from blood (not recorded which). The receptor comes from a woman between 50 and 59 years old who had been exposed to COVID-19. The sequence in DNA is TGTGCCAGCTCGCGGGACAGGGTTTTTCAGCCCCAGCATTTT. This encodes CASSRDRVFQPQHF.